Listed here is a single T cell receptor beta chain. What it binds is unknown. The sample originates from a study of cytomegalovirus exposure and HLA in healthy donors. Study-wide results and caveats: A classifier reportedly called cytomegalovirus status with high sensitivity and specificity. In vitro confirmation showed three CMV-associated chains to be CMV antigen specific. Later examination showed HLA-associated TCR beta chains had greater clonal expansion than equally common others.

Vbeta (60) and Jbeta (13) primers were used in the PCR. Assay: immunoSEQ multiplex PCR; the TCRdb copy retains only in-frame clones and omits some. The top ten hold over 6% of the sample, which has some 96,000 clones, about 75% seen once. Sequences were obtained from PBMCs. The clonotype originates from a man aged 35-49 years in good health and CMV-seropositive.

CDR3 DNA: TGTGCCAGCAGCGCAAGGGGGCGCACGTACGAGCAGTACTTC. As protein: CASSARGRTYEQYF. This chain links TRBV5-6 with TRBJ2-7, with TRBD1 matching 7 bases. The CDR3 spans 14 residues. The V segment lost 4 bases and the J segment 4 bases; nucleotides outside the gene matches: 8. Germline CDR1 is SGHDT and CDR2 is YYEEEE.